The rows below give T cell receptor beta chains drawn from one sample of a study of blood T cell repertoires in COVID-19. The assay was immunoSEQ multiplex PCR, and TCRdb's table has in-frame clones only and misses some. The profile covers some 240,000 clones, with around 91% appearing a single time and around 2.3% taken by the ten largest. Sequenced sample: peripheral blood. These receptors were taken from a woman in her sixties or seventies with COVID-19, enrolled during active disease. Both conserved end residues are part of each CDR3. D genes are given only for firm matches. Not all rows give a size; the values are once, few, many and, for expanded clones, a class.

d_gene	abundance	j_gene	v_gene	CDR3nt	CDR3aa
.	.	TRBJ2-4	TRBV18	TGTGCCAGCTCACTCCTACAGGGAGAACTAGCCAAAAACATTCAGTACTTC	CASSLLQGELAKNIQYF
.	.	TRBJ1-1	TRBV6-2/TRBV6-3	TGTGCCAGCAGTTACCCCCCTTTACAGGGTCCGAACACTGAAGCTTTCTTT	CASSYPPLQGPNTEAFF
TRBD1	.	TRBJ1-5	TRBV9	TGTGCCAGCAGCGAGACAGGGGGAAGCAATCAGCCCCAGCATTTT	CASSETGGSNQPQHF
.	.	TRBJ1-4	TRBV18	TGTGCCAGCCTTCAGATATTGGGCGAAAAACTGTTTTTT	CASLQILGEKLFF
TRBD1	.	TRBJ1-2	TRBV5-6	TGTGCCAGCAGCGGCCGGGACAGGGGGTATTACGAATATGGCTACACCTTC	CASSGRDRGYYEYGYTF
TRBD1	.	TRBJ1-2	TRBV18	TGTGCCAGCTCACCACCGGAGACAGGGGGCGCGGGTGGCTACACCTTC	CASSPPETGGAGGYTF
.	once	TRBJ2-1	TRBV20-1	TGCAGTTCAGGGGTGATCAATGAGCAGTTCTTC	CSSGVINEQFF
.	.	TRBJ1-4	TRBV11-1	TGTGCCAGCAGCCCAGGACATCGCGAAAAACTGTTTTTT	CASSPGHREKLFF
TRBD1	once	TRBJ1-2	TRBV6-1	TGTGCCAGCAGTGAAACAGGGACAGGGTGGGATGGCTACACCTTC	CASSETGTGWDGYTF
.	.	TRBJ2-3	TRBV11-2	TGTGCCAGCAGCTTACCAAGCACAGATACGCAGTATTTT	CASSLPSTDTQYF
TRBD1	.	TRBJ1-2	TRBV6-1	TGTGCCAGCAGTGAAGCGAGGACAGGTACTCGCTACACCTTC	CASSEARTGTRYTF
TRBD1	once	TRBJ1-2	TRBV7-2	TGTGCCAGCAGCTTACAGACAGGGATAAACTATGGCTACACCTTC	CASSLQTGINYGYTF
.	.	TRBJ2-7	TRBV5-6	TGTGCCAGCAGCTTGGCTTCCGAGCAGTACTTC	CASSLASEQYF
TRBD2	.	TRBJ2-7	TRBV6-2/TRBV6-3	TGTGCCAGCAGTTACTCAGGGCGGGAGGTGACGGACGAGCAGTACTTC	CASSYSGREVTDEQYF
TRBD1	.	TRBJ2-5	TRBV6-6	TGTGCCAGCAGTACCGGACAGGGAGTAGTGTACTTC	CASSTGQGVVYF
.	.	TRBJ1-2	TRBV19	TGTGCCAGTAGCCCCTCACCCACCCCCGGCTATGGCTACACCTTC	CASSPSPTPGYGYTF
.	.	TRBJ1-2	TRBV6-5	TGTGCCAGCAGTTACACTTCCGGGGGCTACACCTTC	CASSYTSGGYTF
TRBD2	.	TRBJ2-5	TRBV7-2	TGTGCCAGCATCCTAGCGGGGTGGCGGGGGACCCAGTACTTC	CASILAGWRGTQYF
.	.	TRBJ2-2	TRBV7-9	TGTGCCAGCAGAGACATAAACACCGGGGAGCTGTTTTTT	CASRDINTGELFF
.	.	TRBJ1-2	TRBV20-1	TGCAGTGCGGGACACAGTGGCTACACCTTC	CSAGHSGYTF
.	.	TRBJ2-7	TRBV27	TGTGCCAGCAGTCTTAGGGGGGGGATCTCCTACGAGCAGTACTTC	CASSLRGGISYEQYF
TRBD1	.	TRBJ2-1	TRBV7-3	TGTGCCAGCAGCTCAAAACCGGGACAGTGGAACAATGAGCAGTTCTTC	CASSSKPGQWNNEQFF
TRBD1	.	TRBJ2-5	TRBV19	TGTGCCAGTAGTACCGGGACAGGACGGGAGACCCAGTACTTC	CASSTGTGRETQYF
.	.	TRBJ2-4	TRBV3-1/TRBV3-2	TGTGCCAGCAGCCAAGTCTCAGCCAAAAACATTCAGTACTTC	CASSQVSAKNIQYF
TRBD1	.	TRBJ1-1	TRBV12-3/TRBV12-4	TGTGCCAGCAGTAACAGGGGGTACTCTGAAGCTTTCTTT	CASSNRGYSEAFF
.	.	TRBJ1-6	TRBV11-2	TGTGCCAGCAGCTTAGCCGGGACTGATAATTCACCCCTCCACTTT	CASSLAGTDNSPLHF
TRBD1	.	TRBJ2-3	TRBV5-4	TGTGCCAGCAACAACAGGGGCAGCACAGATACGCAGTATTTT	CASNNRGSTDTQYF
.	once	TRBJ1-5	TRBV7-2	TGTGCCAGCAGCTTTCGCGGGCAGGGCAATCAGCCCCAGCATTTT	CASSFRGQGNQPQHF